The sequence of this T cell receptor beta chain was determined in a study of CD8 T cells in ankylosing spondylitis. Overall study findings and caveats: In synovial fluid and blood from reactive arthritis, some motif variants were previously reported. A motif of roughly eight highly homologous TCR beta variants was seen as apparently characteristic of ankylosing spondylitis blood.

Germline loops: CDR1 SGHAT, CDR2 FQNNGV. The CDR3 sequence is 17 residues long. Trimming removed 2 bases from V and 2 bases from J, with 17 bases in between. Regarding this clonotype: Its specificity is not known.

Using its own MiXCR run on the 5' RACE reads, TCRdb lists one record per CDR3 protein. The sample shows 350,000 or so distinct CDR3 sequences, 14% to 15% of them seen only once. V usage is TRBV11-2 and J usage is TRBJ2-3; no definite D call. The origin of this receptor is a male donor with ankylosing spondylitis or in good health (not recorded which). The sequenced material came from blood, either unsorted or a sorted T cell fraction (not recorded which). CDR3: CASSLSPILHTTDTQYF. Here the CDR3 DNA reads TGTGCCAGCAGCTTATCCCCCATCTTACATACCACAGATACGCAGTATTTT.